This T cell receptor (beta chain) emerged from a study of beta chain features in type 1 diabetes. Study-wide context: Patients shared similar age, gender and cell yields with healthy donors.

Every isolated RNA sample was fully reverse transcribed, so sequencing captured expressed TCRB transcripts. Libraries were prepared by immunoSEQ multiplex PCR; TCRdb keeps only in-frame clonotypes and omits some of them. The sample shows 810,000 or so clones, under 20% of them seen only once. Regarding the study as a whole: In cDNA sequencing, cells with high TCR expression could be over-represented.

This clone was counted between two and nine times. The antigen is not known. The CDR3 covers 18 residues. The ends were cut back, 3 bases at V and 3 bases at J, with 21 bases in the middle. CDR1 is LGHNA and CDR2 is YNFKEQ in the germline V gene. It was via CD45RO/CCR7/CD25/CD127/CD95/CD27 that CD4+ naive, central memory, regulatory and stem cell-like memory cells were sorted. This chain uses TRBV4-2 with TRBJ2-1; D is possibly TRBD2 (6 bases). The sequencing input was naive CD4+ T cells from blood. This clonotype originated in a woman aged 18-30 years in good health. CDR3 in DNA: TGTGCCAGCAGCCACCTCCCGGGGGTCCCTCGGGGCTACAATGAGCAGTTCTTC. Its protein product is CASSHLPGVPRGYNEQFF.